This is a list of T cell receptor beta chains from one sample in a study of blood T cell repertoires in COVID-19. The method was immunoSEQ multiplex PCR; TCRdb's version includes in-frame clones alone and lacks a portion of them. The table records 250,000 to 300,000 clones, about nine tenths of them present only once. What was sequenced was peripheral blood. The receptors were sampled from a woman aged 25 to 45 with COVID-19, enrolled during active disease. Both conserved end residues are trimmed from each CDR3. A row's size may be missing; if present it is once, few, many or a size class.

J,V,length,size,CDR3
TRBJ1-1,TRBV6-5,10,NA,ASHRFNTEAF
TRBJ2-1,TRBV9,13,NA,ASSVATGEGHEQF
TRBJ2-2,TRBV10-3,12,once,AISKTTGSGELF
TRBJ1-5,TRBV11-2,12,NA,ASSPTGGGQPQH
TRBJ2-3,TRBV19,9,NA,AIGSTDTQY
TRBJ1-5,TRBV9,14,NA,ASSVGPENSNQPQH
TRBJ2-6,TRBV19,12,once,ASGRGSGANVLT
TRBJ1-4,TRBV7-9,12,NA,ASSSRREAEKLF
TRBJ2-7,TRBV15,13,NA,ATSRVASGTYEQY
TRBJ1-6,TRBV19,19,few,ASSPRRTGWGLPVGDSPLH
TRBJ2-3,TRBV9,14,NA,ASRRGKREQGDTQY
TRBJ2-1,TRBV9,15,NA,ASSVEGALAGYNEQF
TRBJ2-2,TRBV28,13,NA,ASSWGGVDTGELF
TRBJ2-1,TRBV12-3/TRBV12-4,10,NA,ASRPTGTEQF
TRBJ2-1,TRBV12-1,16,NA,ASSSVPGLGGWVNEQF
TRBJ1-2,TRBV2,12,once,ASRAWDRGYGYT